This T cell receptor beta chain was captured in a study of blood T cell repertoires in COVID-19. Overall study context: Sources were T cells, B-cell-depleted T cells, or PBMCs; the material itself was cDNA or gDNA.

Libraries were prepared by immunoSEQ multiplex PCR; TCRdb keeps only in-frame clonotypes and omits some of them. The top ten hold 0.5% to 0.6% of the sample, which has 150,000 to 180,000 clones, roughly nine tenths seen once. The TCR originated in a man aged 50 or older with acute or convalescent COVID-19. Sequenced material: peripheral blood.

CDR3 in DNA: TGTGCCAGCAGGTCAAGATCGGACACGAACCAAGCTTTCTTT. Protein product: CASRSRSDTNQAFF. The chain is built from TRBV28 and TRBJ1-1, with D maybe TRBD1 (5 bases). V gave up 6 bases and J gave up 9 bases, with 20 bases separating them. CDR1 MDHEN and CDR2 SYDVKM come from the germline V gene. This CDR3 is 14 amino acids long. The entire variable domain, with the rest obtained from reference TRBV28 and TRBJ1-1, is as follows: DVKVTQSSRYLVKRTGEKVFLECVQDMDHENMFWYRQDPGLGLRLIYFSYDVKMKEKGDIPEGYSVSREKKERFSLILESASTNQTSMYLCASRSRSDTNQAFFGQGTRLTVV.